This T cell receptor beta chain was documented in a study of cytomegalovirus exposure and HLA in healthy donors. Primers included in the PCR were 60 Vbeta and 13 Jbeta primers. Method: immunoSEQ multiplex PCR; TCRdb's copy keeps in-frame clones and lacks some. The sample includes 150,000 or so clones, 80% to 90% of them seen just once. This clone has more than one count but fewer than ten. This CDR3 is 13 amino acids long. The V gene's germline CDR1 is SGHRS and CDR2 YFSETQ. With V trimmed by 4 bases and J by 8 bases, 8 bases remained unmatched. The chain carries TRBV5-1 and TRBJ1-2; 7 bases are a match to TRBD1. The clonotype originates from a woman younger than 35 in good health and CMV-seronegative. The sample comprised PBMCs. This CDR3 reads CASSPGTEKGYTF. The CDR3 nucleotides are TGCGCCAGCAGCCCGGGGACAGAGAAGGGCTACACCTTC.